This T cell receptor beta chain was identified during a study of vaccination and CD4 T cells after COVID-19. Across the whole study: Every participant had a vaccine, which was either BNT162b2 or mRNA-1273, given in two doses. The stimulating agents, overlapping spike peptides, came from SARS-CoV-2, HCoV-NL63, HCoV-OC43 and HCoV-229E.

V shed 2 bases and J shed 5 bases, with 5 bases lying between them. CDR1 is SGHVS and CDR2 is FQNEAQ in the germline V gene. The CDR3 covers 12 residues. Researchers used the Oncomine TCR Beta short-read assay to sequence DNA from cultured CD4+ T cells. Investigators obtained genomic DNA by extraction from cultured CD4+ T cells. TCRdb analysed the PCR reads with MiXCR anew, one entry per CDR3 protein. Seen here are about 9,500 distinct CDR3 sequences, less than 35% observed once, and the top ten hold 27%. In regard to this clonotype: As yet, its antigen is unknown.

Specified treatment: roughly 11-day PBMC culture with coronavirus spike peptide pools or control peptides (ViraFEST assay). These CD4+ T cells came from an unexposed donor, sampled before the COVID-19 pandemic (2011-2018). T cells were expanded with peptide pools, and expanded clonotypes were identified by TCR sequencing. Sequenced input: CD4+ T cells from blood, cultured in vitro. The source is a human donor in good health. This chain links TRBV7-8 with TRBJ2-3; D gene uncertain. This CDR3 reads CASSLTVDTQYF. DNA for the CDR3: TGTGCCAGCAGCTTAACGGTAGATACGCAGTATTTT.